Below are 32 T cell receptor beta chains sequenced from a single sample in a study of Tregs in tolerant kidney transplant recipients (dated by TCRdb to the late 2010s). The antigens for these receptors are not known. The protocol used for the library was the immunoSEQ multiplex PCR assay. TCRdb took this table from immuneACCESS and kept in-frame rearrangements with V and J called. Such tables lack part of the clones; where checked against another copy, unresolved V genes explain under half of the gap, and the rest is unexplained. Within this sample are 30,000 or so clones, with 82% of them counted one time only. 2% to 2.5% of the sample is taken by the ten largest. The sequenced sample was Tregs from blood cultured with allogeneic cells. These receptors came from a human donor in good health.

This rearrangement joins TRBV7-3 to TRBJ2-1; 11 positions agree with TRBD2. V was pared by 0 bases and J by 7 bases, with 5 bases of the junction left unmatched. CDR1 is SGHTA and CDR2 is FQGTGA in the germline V gene. This CDR3 has 16 residues. The CDR3: CASSLTLAGGPNEQFF. CDR3 coding DNA: TGTGCCAGCAGCTTAACATTAGCGGGAGGGCCGAATGAGCAGTTCTTC. Combining the CDR3 with reference TRBV7-3 and TRBJ2-1 gives the whole variable domain GAGVSQTPSNKVTEKGKYVELRCDPISGHTALYWYRQSLGQGPEFLIYFQGTGAADDSGLPNDRFFAVRPEGSVSTLKIQRTERGDSAVYLCASSLTLAGGPNEQFFGPGTRLTVL.

This sequence joins TRBV7-3 and TRBJ2-3; D ambiguous. CDR3 size: 14 residues. Germline V gives CDR1 SGHTA, CDR2 FQGTGA. With 5 bases removed from V and 0 bases from J, the gap between germline ends came to 9 bases. The CDR3 nucleotides are TGTGCCAGCAGCCGAAGATCTAGCACAGATACGCAGTATTTT. Protein product: CASSRRSSTDTQYF.

This clone was detected a few times. The chain combines TRBV20-1 with TRBJ1-5; D gene unclear. The CDR3 totals 9 residues. V lost 7 bases and J 6 bases, leaving 4 bases between the germline ends. Germline-derived CDR1 and CDR2 are DFQATT and SNEGSKA (reference sequence). The CDR3 bases are TGCAGTGTTCTTCAGCCCCAGCATTTT. This codes for CSVLQPQHF.

Only one count was recorded for this clone. This sequence joins TRBV19 and TRBJ1-1, with a weak D call TRBD1 (5 bases). Per the germline V gene, CDR1 is LNHDA and CDR2 is SQIVND (reference sequence). The V and J ends lost 7 bases and 0 bases respectively, with 24 bases between them. The CDR3 covers 18 residues. The CDR3 DNA reads as TGTGCCAGTACCCGGGGGTCTGACAAGATGGCCCTGAACACTGAAGCTTTCTTT. Protein product: CASTRGSDKMALNTEAFF. Variable domain in full (rest from reference TRBV19 and TRBJ1-1): DGGITQSPKYLFRKEGQNVTLSCEQNLNHDAMYWYRQDPGQGLRLIYYSQIVNDFQKGDIAEGYSVSREKKESFPLTVTSAQKNPTAFYLCASTRGSDKMALNTEAFFGQGTRLTVV.

The chain carries TRBV5-5 and TRBJ2-1; D perhaps matches TRBD2 (5 bases). CDR1 and CDR2 from the germline V gene are SGHKS and YYEKEE (reference sequence). This CDR3 contains 15 residues. V lost 1 base, J lost 3 bases, and 11 bases lay in between. The CDR3 DNA reads as TGTGCCAGCAGCTTGTCCACGGGAAACTACAATGAGCAGTTCTTC. This sequence encodes CASSLSTGNYNEQFF.

The V call is TRBV6-1, the J call TRBJ2-1; D is perhaps TRBD1 (5 bases). The CDR3 has 13 amino acids. V lost 3 bases and J 6 bases, leaving 9 bases between the germline ends. CDR1 MNHNS and CDR2 SASEGT come from the germline V gene. CDR3: CASSEGRANEQFF. The CDR3 DNA reads as TGTGCCAGCAGTGAGGGCAGGGCCAATGAGCAGTTCTTC.

In its sample, this clone is medium-sized. The V and J genes are TRBV5-1 and TRBJ2-7; possible D gene TRBD2, 6 bases. V dropped 4 bases and J dropped 0 bases, with 11 bases sitting between them. CDR1 and CDR2 from the germline V gene are SGHRS and YFSETQ. The CDR3 consists of 14 residues. CDR3 loop: CASSPAGSSYEQYF. CDR3 nucleotide sequence: TGCGCCAGCAGCCCGGCCGGGAGCTCCTACGAGCAGTACTTC.

The chain links TRBV9 to TRBJ2-3; no clear D gene. Germline CDR1 is SGDLS and CDR2 is YYNGEE. The germline V and J ends were trimmed by 2 bases and 0 bases, with 1 base remaining between them. The CDR3 spans 12 residues. The CDR3 here is CASSVSTDTQYF. In nucleotides, the CDR3 is TGTGCCAGCAGCGTGAGCACAGATACGCAGTATTTT.

J is TRBJ2-3 and V is TRBV9; weak D call: TRBD2 (6 bases). CDR1 is SGDLS and CDR2 is YYNGEE in the germline V gene. Trimming removed 0 bases from V and 2 bases from J, with 13 bases in between. The CDR3 contains 16 residues. CDR3 loop: CASSVASGRYTDTQYF. The CDR3 nucleotides read TGTGCCAGCAGCGTAGCCAGCGGGCGTTACACAGATACGCAGTATTTT.

The CDR3 here is CASSYHQTGANVLTF. CDR3 coding DNA: TGTGCCAGCAGTTATCACCAGACAGGGGCCAACGTCCTGACTTTC. The chain recombines TRBV7-9 with TRBJ2-6; D not resolved. Trimming took off 6 bases at V and 4 bases at J, with 13 bases between the two ends. This CDR3 comprises 15 residues. Germline V gives CDR1 SEHNR, CDR2 FQNEAQ (reference sequence).

This sequence joins TRBV19 and TRBJ1-2; the match to TRBD1 covers 11 bases. V lost 7 bases and J lost 0; bases outside the gene matches: 16. Germline V gives CDR1 LNHDA, CDR2 SQIVND (reference sequence). This CDR3 region has 19 residues. CDR3 sequence (DNA): TGTGCCAGTACCTCACCGGCCCTCGGACAGGGGGCGACTAACTATGGCTACACCTTC. It specifies CASTSPALGQGATNYGYTF.

The rearrangement links TRBV6-5 to TRBJ1-1; no clear D gene. Trimming stripped 0 bases from V and 2 bases from J, with 7 bases between. Germline values: CDR1 MNHEY, CDR2 SVGAGI. CDR3 length equals 14 residues. The CDR3 region has the DNA TGTGCCAGCAGTTACTCGGGAATTAACACTGAAGCTTTCTTT. This codes for CASSYSGINTEAFF.

This clone is medium-sized (0.01 to 0.1%) within its sample. The rearrangement links TRBV14 to TRBJ1-2, with D unresolved. This CDR3 is 13 amino acids long. The germline V and J ends were trimmed by 0 bases and 8 bases, with 10 bases remaining between them. The germline gives CDR1 SGHDN, CDR2 FVKESK. In nucleotides, the CDR3 is TGTGCCAGCAGCCAAGAAGGGAGAGGAGGCTACACCTTC. Protein product: CASSQEGRGGYTF.

The chain employs TRBV5-6 and TRBJ1-5; TRBD1 might be the D (5 bases). CDR1 and CDR2 from the germline V gene are SGHDT and YYEEEE. V lost 4 bases, J lost 1 base, and 9 bases lay in between. This CDR3 has 14 residues. The CDR3, as DNA: TGTGCCAGCAGCCCGGCAGGGAGCAATCAGCCCCAGCATTTT. This codes for CASSPAGSNQPQHF.

The genes are TRBV5-1 and TRBJ1-1, with D perhaps TRBD1 (5 bases). The CDR3 runs to 14 residues. The germline V and J ends were trimmed by 2 bases and 6 bases, with 14 bases remaining between them. Germline CDR1 SGHRS, CDR2 YFSETQ. DNA of the CDR3: TGCGCCAGCAGCTTAAGCCCGAGGGGCCCTGAAGCTTTCTTT. This translates into CASSLSPRGPEAFF.

This clone was seen a single time. The genes are TRBV6-6 and TRBJ1-6; D gene uncertain. The CDR3 covers 16 residues. The germline CDR1 and CDR2 sequences are MNHNY and SVGAGI (reference sequence). Trimming removed 2 bases at V and 0 bases at J, with 8 bases between. CDR3 sequence: CASSYQSGSYNSPLHF. CDR3 in DNA: TGTGCCAGCAGTTACCAAAGTGGCTCCTATAATTCACCCCTCCACTTT.

The genes are TRBV4-1 and TRBJ2-7, with 8 bases fitting TRBD1. This CDR3 region has 15 residues. The J segment lost 0 bases and the V segment lost 4 bases, leaving 5 bases of the junction unmatched. The germline V gene encodes CDR1 MGHRA and CDR2 YSYEKL. CDR3 sequence (DNA): TGCGCCAGCAGCCCGACAGGGGTGAGCTCCTACGAGCAGTACTTC. It yields the protein CASSPTGVSSYEQYF.

This sequence joins TRBV5-1 and TRBJ2-1; no definite D call. Per germline, CDR1 SGHRS and CDR2 YFSETQ. The CDR3 is 13 residues long. Trimming took off 5 bases at V and 8 bases at J, with 14 bases between the two ends. The CDR3 sequence is CASSGLVAYEQFF. CDR3 coding DNA: TGCGCCAGCAGTGGGCTAGTCGCGTATGAGCAGTTCTTC.

The chain carries TRBV6-1 and TRBJ2-7; weak D call: TRBD2 (6 bases). Trimming removed 3 bases at V and 1 base at J, with 10 bases between. The CDR3 consists of 14 residues. CDR1 MNHNS and CDR2 SASEGT come from the germline V gene. In DNA form, the CDR3 reads TGTGCCAGCAGTGAGGCGGGGTCTTCCTACGAGCAGTACTTC. Amino acid sequence: CASSEAGSSYEQYF.

As DNA, the CDR3 is TGTGCCAGCAGTGCGGGGGTTCATGGAAACACCATATATTTT. This translates into CASSAGVHGNTIYF. The V call is TRBV2, the J call TRBJ1-3; D may be TRBD1 (5 bases). Germline CDR1 SNHLY, CDR2 FYNNEI. The CDR3 spans 14 residues. Trimming took 4 bases from V and 3 from J, leaving 10 bases between them.

This chain links TRBV18 with TRBJ2-7, with D possibly TRBD2 on 5 matching bases. V lost 3 bases and J 0 bases, leaving 12 bases between the germline ends. There are 15 residues in the CDR3. CDR1 KGHSH and CDR2 LQKENI come from the germline V gene. This CDR3 is CASSPSRVSSYEQYF. The CDR3 DNA sequence: TGTGCCAGCTCACCCTCGCGGGTGAGCTCCTACGAGCAGTACTTC.

The CDR3 here is CASSRRAYNEQFF. The CDR3 nucleotides are TGTGCCAGCAGCCGAAGGGCCTACAATGAGCAGTTCTTC. The V and J genes are TRBV9 and TRBJ2-1; D unclear. Germline values: CDR1 SGDLS, CDR2 YYNGEE. The CDR3 contains 13 residues. Trimming shortened V by 4 bases and J by 2 bases, and 7 bases separated the two germline ends.

This sequence joins TRBV11-3 and TRBJ2-2; 7 bases fit TRBD1. Germline loops: CDR1 SGHNT, CDR2 YENEEA. V lost 1 base to trimming and J lost 4 bases; unmatched junction nucleotides: 3. The CDR3 consists of 15 residues. The chain's CDR3 is CASSLVGGSTGELFF. CDR3 nucleotide sequence: TGTGCCAGCAGCTTAGTAGGGGGCAGCACCGGGGAGCTGTTTTTT.

The chain joins TRBV18 to TRBJ2-7; TRBD1 matches 7 bases. The CDR3 covers 17 residues. The ends lost 3 bases at V and 1 base at J; junction bases unmatched: 12. Germline V gives CDR1 KGHSH, CDR2 LQKENI. The DNA for the CDR3 is TGTGCCAGCTCACCTGACCTGCCCGGGACAGCATCCTACGAGCAGTACTTC. This encodes CASSPDLPGTASYEQYF.

This chain connects TRBV9 to TRBJ2-2; D is unclear. CDR1 and CDR2 from the germline V gene are SGDLS and YYNGEE. V was shortened by 0 bases and J by 5 bases, with 5 bases between the two germline ends. This CDR3 has 13 residues. For the CDR3, the DNA is TGTGCCAGCAGCGTAGAGTGGACCGGGGAGCTGTTTTTT. It codes for CASSVEWTGELFF.

In its sample, this clone was seen once. This chain links TRBV6-1 with TRBJ1-5; D is perhaps TRBD1 (6 bases). The CDR3 has 13 amino acids. CDR1 MNHNS and CDR2 SASEGT come from the germline V gene. V was cut by 4 bases and J by 5 bases, with 9 bases left in between. The CDR3 is CASSARGDQPQHF. DNA of the CDR3: TGTGCCAGCAGTGCGAGGGGGGATCAGCCCCAGCATTTT.

V gene TRBV5-1 combines with J gene TRBJ1-2, with 11 bases that match TRBD1. CDR1 SGHRS and CDR2 YFSETQ come from the germline V gene. This CDR3 has 16 residues. V was clipped by 5 bases and J by 0 bases; unmatched bases: 6. The CDR3 sequence: CASSRGTGGSNYGYTF. In DNA form, the CDR3 reads TGCGCCAGCAGTCGCGGGACAGGGGGGTCTAACTATGGCTACACCTTC.

The chain is built from TRBV19 and TRBJ1-5; the D gene is possibly TRBD1 (6 bases). The germline V gene encodes CDR1 LNHDA and CDR2 SQIVND (reference sequence). V dropped 0 bases and J dropped 4 bases, with 19 bases sitting between them. This CDR3 contains 18 residues. The CDR3 loop reads CASSIDRDTGDPNQPQHF. The CDR3 DNA reads TGTGCCAGTAGTATAGATCGGGACACGGGGGACCCAAATCAGCCCCAGCATTTT.

The gene calls are TRBV4-1 and TRBJ2-3; TRBD2 might be the D (5 bases). Trimming took 2 bases from V and 6 from J, leaving 18 bases between them. CDR3 size: 16 residues. Germline V gene sequence: CDR1 MGHRA, CDR2 YSYEKL. Here the CDR3 DNA reads TGCGCCAGCAGCCAACCAGCAGGAACGGGGTCCGATACGCAGTATTTT. This codes for CASSQPAGTGSDTQYF.

V is TRBV7-9 and J is TRBJ2-2; D uncertain. Trimming shortened V by 3 bases and J by 6 bases, and 5 bases separated the two germline ends. The germline gives CDR1 SEHNR, CDR2 FQNEAQ (reference sequence). The CDR3 spans 12 residues. DNA for the CDR3: TGTGCCAGCAGCTTCGGTCCCGGGGAGCTGTTTTTT. It yields the protein CASSFGPGELFF.

This clone is medium-sized within its sample. The V gene is TRBV30, the J gene TRBJ2-5; 8 bases are shared with TRBD2. Germline V CDR1 and CDR2: GTSNPN, SVGIG (reference sequence). V was pared by 4 bases and J by 2 bases, with 3 bases of the junction left unmatched. This CDR3 is 13 amino acids long. CDR3 nucleotides: TGTGCCTGGATGCGGGAGGTACAAGAGACCCAGTACTTC. Its translation is CAWMREVQETQYF.

This clone has a single count. This chain links TRBV30 with TRBJ1-2, with D uncertain. The germline V and J ends were trimmed by 3 bases and 3 bases, with 5 bases remaining between them. In germline, CDR1 is GTSNPN, CDR2 SVGIG (reference sequence). CDR3 length: 11 amino acids. The CDR3 DNA is TGTGCCTGGAGGAGGTACTATGGCTACACCTTC. It is translated as CAWRRYYGYTF.